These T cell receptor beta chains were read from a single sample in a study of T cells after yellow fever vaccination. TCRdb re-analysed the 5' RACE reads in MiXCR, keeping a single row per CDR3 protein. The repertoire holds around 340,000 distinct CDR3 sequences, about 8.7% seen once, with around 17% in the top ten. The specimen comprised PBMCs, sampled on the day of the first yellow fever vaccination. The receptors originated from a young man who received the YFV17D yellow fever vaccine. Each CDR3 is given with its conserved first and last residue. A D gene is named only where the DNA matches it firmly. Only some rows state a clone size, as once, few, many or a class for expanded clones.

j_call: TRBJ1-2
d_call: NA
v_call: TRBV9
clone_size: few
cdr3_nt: TGTGCCAGCAGCGCCCCCTTCTATGGCTACACCTTC
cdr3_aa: CASSAPFYGYTF

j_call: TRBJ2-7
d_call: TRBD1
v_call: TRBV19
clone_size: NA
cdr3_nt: TGTGCCAGTAGTACCGACAGGGTAGGCTACGAGCAGTACTTC
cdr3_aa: CASSTDRVGYEQYF

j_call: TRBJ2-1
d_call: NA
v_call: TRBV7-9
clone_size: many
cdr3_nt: TGTGCCAGCAGAGACACAATGAGCGAGCAGTTCTTC
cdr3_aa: CASRDTMSEQFF

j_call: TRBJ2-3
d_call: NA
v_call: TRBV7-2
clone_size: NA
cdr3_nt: TGTGCCAGCAGCCTACTCGGGGGATCCGGCACAGATACGCAGTATTTT
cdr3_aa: CASSLLGGSGTDTQYF

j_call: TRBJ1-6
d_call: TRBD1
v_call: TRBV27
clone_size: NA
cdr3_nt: TGTGCCAGCAGTGCGCTGACAGGGGGCTCCTATAATTCACCCCTCCACTTT
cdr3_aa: CASSALTGGSYNSPLHF

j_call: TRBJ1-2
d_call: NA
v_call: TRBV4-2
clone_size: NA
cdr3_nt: TGTGCCAGCAGCCTCGAGGGACACCAACTCTACTATGGCTACACCTTC
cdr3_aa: CASSLEGHQLYYGYTF

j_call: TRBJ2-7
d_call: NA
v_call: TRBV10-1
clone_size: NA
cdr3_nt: TGCGTCAGCAGCACCGGGACGTACAAGCAGTACTTC
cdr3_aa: CVSSTGTYKQYF

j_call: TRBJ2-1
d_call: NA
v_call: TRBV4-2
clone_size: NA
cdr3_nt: TGTGCCAGCAGCCAAGAAACGGCCCTATCAAGGGAGCAGTTCTTC
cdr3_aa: CASSQETALSREQFF

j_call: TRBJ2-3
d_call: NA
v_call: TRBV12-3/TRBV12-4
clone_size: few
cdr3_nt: TGTGCCAGCAGTTTTGGGCTCTCGGGGGATACGCAGTATTTT
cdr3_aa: CASSFGLSGDTQYF

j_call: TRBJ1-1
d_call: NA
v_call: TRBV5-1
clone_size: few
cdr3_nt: TGCGCCAGCAGCGGCCACAGGATAGGAAACACTGAAGCTTTCTTT
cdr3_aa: CASSGHRIGNTEAFF

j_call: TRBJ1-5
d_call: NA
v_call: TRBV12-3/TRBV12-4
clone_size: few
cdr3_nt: TGTGCCAGCAGTTTGGATGGGGGGGTCAATCAGCCCCAGCATTTT
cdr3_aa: CASSLDGGVNQPQHF

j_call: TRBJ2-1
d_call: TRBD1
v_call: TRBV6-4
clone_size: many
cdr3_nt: TGTGCCAGCAGTGACTCGGACAGGAATGAGCAGTTCTTC
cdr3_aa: CASSDSDRNEQFF

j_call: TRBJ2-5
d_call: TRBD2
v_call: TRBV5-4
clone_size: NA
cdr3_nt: TGTGCCAGCAGCGCGGGGGGGGGTGAGACCCAGTACTTC
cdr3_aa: CASSAGGGETQYF

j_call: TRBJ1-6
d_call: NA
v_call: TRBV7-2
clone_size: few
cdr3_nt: TGTGCCAGCAGCTTAATGGACCCGGCTTATTCACCCCTCCACTTT
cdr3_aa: CASSLMDPAYSPLHF

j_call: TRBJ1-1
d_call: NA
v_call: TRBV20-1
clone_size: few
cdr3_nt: TGCAGTGCTAGAGATTTTCGGGGGAGCACTGAAGCTTTCTTT
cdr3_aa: CSARDFRGSTEAFF

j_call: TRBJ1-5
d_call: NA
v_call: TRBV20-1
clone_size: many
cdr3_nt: TGCAGTGCTAGGCGGGGTTGGAGCGGGAATCAGCCCCAGCATTTT
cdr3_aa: CSARRGWSGNQPQHF

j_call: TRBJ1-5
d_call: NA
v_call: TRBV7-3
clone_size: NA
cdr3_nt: TGTGCCAGCACGGGGAAGGGAGGTCAGCCCCAGCATTTT
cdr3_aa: CASTGKGGQPQHF

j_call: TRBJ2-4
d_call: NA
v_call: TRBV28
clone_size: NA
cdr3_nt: TGTGCCAGCAGTATCGTTTCAGGGATAGGAGGCATTCAGTACTTC
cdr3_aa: CASSIVSGIGGIQYF

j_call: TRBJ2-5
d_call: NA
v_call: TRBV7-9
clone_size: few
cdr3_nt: TGTGCCAGCAGCTCCGCGACGGGGTTCCAAGAGACCCAGTACTTC
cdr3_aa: CASSSATGFQETQYF

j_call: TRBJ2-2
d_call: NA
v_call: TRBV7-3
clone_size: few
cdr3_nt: TGTGCCAGCAGCCCCCCTTCGGGGATTGGCCTAACCGGGGAGCTGTTTTTT
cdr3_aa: CASSPPSGIGLTGELFF

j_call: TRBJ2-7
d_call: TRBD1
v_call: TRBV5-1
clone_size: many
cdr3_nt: TGCGCCAGCAGCTCTCGACAGGGGCTCTACGAGCAGTACTTC
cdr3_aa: CASSSRQGLYEQYF

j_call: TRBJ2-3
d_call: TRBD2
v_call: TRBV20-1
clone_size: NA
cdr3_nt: TGCAGTGCTGGGACTAGCGGGGGGGCGGAGGATACGCAGTATTTT
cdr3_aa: CSAGTSGGAEDTQYF

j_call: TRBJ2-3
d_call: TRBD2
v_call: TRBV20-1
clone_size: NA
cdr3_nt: TGCAGTGCTATTTCTACTAGCGGGTCGAGCACAGATACGCAGTATTTT
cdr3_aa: CSAISTSGSSTDTQYF

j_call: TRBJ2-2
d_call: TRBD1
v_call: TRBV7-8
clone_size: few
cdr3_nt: TGTGCCAGCAGCTTTACACGGGACAGGGACACCGGGGAGCTGTTTTTT
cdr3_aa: CASSFTRDRDTGELFF

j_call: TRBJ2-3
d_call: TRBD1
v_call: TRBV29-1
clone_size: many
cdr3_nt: TGCAGCGCTGACAGGGACCGCACAGATACGCAGTATTTT
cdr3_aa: CSADRDRTDTQYF

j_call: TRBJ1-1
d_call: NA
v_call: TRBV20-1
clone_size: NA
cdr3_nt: TGCAGTGCCGCGCGGGGGCGAGACACTGAAGCTTTCTTT
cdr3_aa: CSAARGRDTEAFF

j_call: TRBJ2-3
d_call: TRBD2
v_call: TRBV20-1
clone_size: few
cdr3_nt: TGCAGTGCTGGAAGCGGGGGGATCACAGATACGCAGTATTTT
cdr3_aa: CSAGSGGITDTQYF

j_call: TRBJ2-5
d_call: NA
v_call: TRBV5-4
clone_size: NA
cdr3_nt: TGTGCCAGCAGTCTAAGGACGGCCCGCGAGACCCAGTACTTC
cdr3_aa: CASSLRTARETQYF

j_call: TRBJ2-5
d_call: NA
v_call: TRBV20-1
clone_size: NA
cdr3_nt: TGCAGTGCTAGAGCTGGGGGGCAAGAGACCCAGTACTTC
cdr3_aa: CSARAGGQETQYF

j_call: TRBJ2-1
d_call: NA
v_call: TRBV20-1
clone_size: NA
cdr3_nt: TGCAGTGCTAGGAGACCTCGCTCCTACAATGAGCAGTTCTTC
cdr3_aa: CSARRPRSYNEQFF

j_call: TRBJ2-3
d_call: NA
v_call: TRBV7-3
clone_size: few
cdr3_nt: TGTGCCAGCAGCTTAACGGAGGGCCTGAGCACAGATACGCAGTATTTT
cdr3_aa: CASSLTEGLSTDTQYF

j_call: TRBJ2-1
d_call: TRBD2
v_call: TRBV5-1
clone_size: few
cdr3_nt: TGCGCCAGCAGCTTGGTTCCCAGCGGGGGGGCGTCGGCCAATGAGCAGTTCTTC
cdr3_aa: CASSLVPSGGASANEQFF

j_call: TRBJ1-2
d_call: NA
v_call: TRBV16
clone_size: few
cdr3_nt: TGTGCCAGCAGCCAATCGGACATTAACTATGGCTACACCTTC
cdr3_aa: CASSQSDINYGYTF

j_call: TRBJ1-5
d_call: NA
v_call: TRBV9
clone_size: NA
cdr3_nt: TGTGCCAGCAGCGTCTACCCGACGGAAAATCAGCCCCAGCATTTT
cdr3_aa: CASSVYPTENQPQHF

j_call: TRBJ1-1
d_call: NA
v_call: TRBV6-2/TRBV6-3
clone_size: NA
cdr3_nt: TGTGCCAGCAGTTACCGGGGGCCGAGGACTGAAGCTTTCTTT
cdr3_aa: CASSYRGPRTEAFF

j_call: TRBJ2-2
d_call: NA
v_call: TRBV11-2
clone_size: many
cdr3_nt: TGTGCCAGCAGACCTACTAGGGCCGGGGAGCTGTTTTTT
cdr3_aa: CASRPTRAGELFF

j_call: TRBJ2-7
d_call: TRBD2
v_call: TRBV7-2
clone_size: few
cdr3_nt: TGTGCCAGCCGGACTAGCGGGGGGGTAGGCGAGCAGTACTTC
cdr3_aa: CASRTSGGVGEQYF

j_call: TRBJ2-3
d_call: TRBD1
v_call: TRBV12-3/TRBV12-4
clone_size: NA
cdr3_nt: TGTGCCAGCAGACCACTCCGGACAGGGATCACAGATACGCAGTATTTT
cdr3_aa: CASRPLRTGITDTQYF

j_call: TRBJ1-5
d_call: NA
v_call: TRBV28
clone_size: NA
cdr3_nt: TGTGCCAGCAGAAAGGGATTTGGCAATCAGCCCCAGCATTTT
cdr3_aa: CASRKGFGNQPQHF

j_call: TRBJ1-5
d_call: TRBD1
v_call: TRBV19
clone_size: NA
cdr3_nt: TGTGCCAGTAGTATTTGGGGACAGCTCAATCAGCCCCAGCATTTT
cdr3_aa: CASSIWGQLNQPQHF

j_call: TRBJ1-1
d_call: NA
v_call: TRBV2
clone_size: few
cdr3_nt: TGTGCCAGCAGGGGACTCCCGGGTGGCACTGAAGCTTTCTTT
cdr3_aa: CASRGLPGGTEAFF

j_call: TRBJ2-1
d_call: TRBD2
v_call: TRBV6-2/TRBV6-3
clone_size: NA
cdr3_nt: TGTGCCAGCAGTTACATTCTAGGACTAGCGGAGTATGAGCAGTTCTTC
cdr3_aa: CASSYILGLAEYEQFF

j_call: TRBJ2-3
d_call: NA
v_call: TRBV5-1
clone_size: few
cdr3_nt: TGCGCCAGCAGCTTGAACCTTCCTAGCACAGATACGCAGTATTTT
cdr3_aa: CASSLNLPSTDTQYF

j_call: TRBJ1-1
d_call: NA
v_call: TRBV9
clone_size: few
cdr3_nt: TGTGCCAGCAGCGTTTCCGGGGGCACTGAAGCTTTCTTT
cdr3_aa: CASSVSGGTEAFF

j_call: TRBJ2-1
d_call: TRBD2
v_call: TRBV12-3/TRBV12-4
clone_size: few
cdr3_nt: TGTGCCAGCAGTCCCGGATCCCTGGGAGGGAATGAGCAGTTCTTC
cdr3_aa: CASSPGSLGGNEQFF

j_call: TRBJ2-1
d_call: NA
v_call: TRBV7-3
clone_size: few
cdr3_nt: TGTGCCAGCAGCTTAAGAGGGGGGGACATGGAGCAGTTCTTC
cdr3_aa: CASSLRGGDMEQFF

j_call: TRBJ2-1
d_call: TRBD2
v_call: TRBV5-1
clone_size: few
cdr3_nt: TGCGCCAGCAGCTCGGAACCGGGGGGTAGGGGCAATGAGCAGTTCTTC
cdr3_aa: CASSSEPGGRGNEQFF

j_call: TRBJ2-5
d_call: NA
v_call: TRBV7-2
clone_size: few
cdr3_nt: TGTGCCAGCAGCTCAGGGGGGCAGGGCCAAGAGACCCAGTACTTC
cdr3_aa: CASSSGGQGQETQYF

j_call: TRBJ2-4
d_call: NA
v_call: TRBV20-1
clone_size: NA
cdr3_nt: TGCAGTGCTGCCCACCTGCCCAAAAACATTCAGTACTTC
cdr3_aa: CSAAHLPKNIQYF

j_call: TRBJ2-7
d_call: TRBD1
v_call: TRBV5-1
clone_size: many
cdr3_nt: TGCGCCAGCAGCTGGGGGACAGGGGGCAACGAGCAGTACTTC
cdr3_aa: CASSWGTGGNEQYF

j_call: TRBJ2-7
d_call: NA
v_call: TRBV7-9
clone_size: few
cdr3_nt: TGTGCCAGCAGCTACCTCTCCTACGAGCAGTACTTC
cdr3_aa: CASSYLSYEQYF

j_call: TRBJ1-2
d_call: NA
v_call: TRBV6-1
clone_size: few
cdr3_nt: TGTGCCAGCAGGTTCAGATCGGCGGGAGGCTACACCTTC
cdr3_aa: CASRFRSAGGYTF

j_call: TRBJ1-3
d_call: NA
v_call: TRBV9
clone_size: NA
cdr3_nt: TGTGCCAGCAGCGCAGGACTGATCTCTGGAAACACCATATATTTT
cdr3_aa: CASSAGLISGNTIYF